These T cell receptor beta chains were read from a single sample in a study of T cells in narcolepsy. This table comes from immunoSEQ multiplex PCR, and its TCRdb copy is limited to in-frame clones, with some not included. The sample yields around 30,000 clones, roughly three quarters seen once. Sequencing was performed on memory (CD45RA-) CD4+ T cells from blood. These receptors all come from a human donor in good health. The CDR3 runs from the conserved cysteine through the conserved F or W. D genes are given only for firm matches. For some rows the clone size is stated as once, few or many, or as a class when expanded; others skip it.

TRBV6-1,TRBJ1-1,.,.,CASREERVNTEAFF,TGTGCCAGCAGGGAAGAAAGGGTCAACACTGAAGCTTTCTTT
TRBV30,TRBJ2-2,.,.,CAWSPGSNTGELFF,TGTGCCTGGAGCCCGGGATCGAACACCGGGGAGCTGTTTTTT
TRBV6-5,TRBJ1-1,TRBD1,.,CASTETGREAFF,TGTGCCAGCACCGAGACAGGGCGGGAAGCTTTCTTT
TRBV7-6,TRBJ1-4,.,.,CASSPGQANEKLFF,TGTGCCAGCAGCCCCGGGCAGGCTAATGAAAAACTGTTTTTT
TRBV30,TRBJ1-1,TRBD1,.,CAWSPGTGGTEAFF,TGTGCCTGGAGTCCAGGGACAGGGGGCACTGAAGCTTTCTTT
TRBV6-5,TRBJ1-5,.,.,CASSYTRGGQPQHF,TGTGCCAGCAGTTACACGAGGGGTGGTCAGCCCCAGCATTTT
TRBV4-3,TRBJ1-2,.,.,CASSQSAASARGYTF,TGCGCCAGCAGCCAATCCGCCGCGTCGGCGCGTGGCTACACCTTC
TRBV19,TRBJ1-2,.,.,CASSMLVHHGYTF,TGTGCCAGTAGTATGCTGGTTCACCATGGCTACACCTTC
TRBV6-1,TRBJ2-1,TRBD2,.,CASRDLVAGVGEQFF,TGTGCCAGCAGGGATTTGGTTGCGGGGGTAGGTGAGCAGTTCTTC
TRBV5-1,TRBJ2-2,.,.,CASSSLGQINLRRANTGELFF,TGCGCCAGCAGCTCCCTGGGGCAAATCAACCTCAGGCGCGCGAACACCGGGGAGCTGTTTTTT
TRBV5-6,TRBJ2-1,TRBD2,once,CASRPGGRREDFF,TGTGCCAGCAGACCTGGAGGTCGCCGGGAGGATTTCTTC
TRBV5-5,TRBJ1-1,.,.,CASSFRVTGMNTEAFF,TGTGCCAGCAGCTTCCGCGTTACAGGGATGAACACTGAAGCTTTCTTT
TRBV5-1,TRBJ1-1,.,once,CASSPQGGRTEAFF,TGCGCCAGCAGCCCGCAGGGTGGTCGCACTGAAGCTTTCTTT
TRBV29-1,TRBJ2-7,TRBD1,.,CSVSAGTAFYEQYF,TGCAGCGTCTCTGCCGGGACAGCCTTCTACGAGCAGTACTTC
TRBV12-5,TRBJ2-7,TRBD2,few,CASGPTSRSSYEQYF,TGTGCTAGTGGTCCGACTAGCCGAAGCTCCTACGAGCAGTACTTC
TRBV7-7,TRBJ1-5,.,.,CASSPDRNQPQHF,TGTGCCAGCAGCCCCGACAGGAATCAGCCCCAGCATTTT
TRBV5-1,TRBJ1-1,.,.,CARSLEGGGVNTEAFF,TGCGCCCGCAGCCTGGAAGGTGGGGGGGTGAACACTGAAGCTTTCTTT
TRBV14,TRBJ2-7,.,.,CASSQGGRTYEQYF,TGTGCCAGCAGCCAAGGGGGACGGACTTACGAGCAGTACTTC
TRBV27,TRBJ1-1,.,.,CASSLTGGVPEAFF,TGTGCCAGCAGTTTGACAGGTGGTGTACCTGAAGCTTTCTTT
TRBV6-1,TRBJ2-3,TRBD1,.,CASSELVFGGTGTDTQYF,TGTGCCAGCAGTGAATTAGTCTTTGGGGGGACAGGAACAGATACGCAGTATTTT
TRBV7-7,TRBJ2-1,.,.,CASSLSPGNEQFF,TGTGCCAGCAGCTTAAGCCCTGGAAATGAGCAGTTCTTC
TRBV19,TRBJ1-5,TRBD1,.,CASSRTEGDRAQPQHF,TGTGCCAGTAGTCGTACCGAGGGGGACAGGGCTCAGCCCCAGCATTTT
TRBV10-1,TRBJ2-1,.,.,CASSESIGGRNEQFF,TGCGCCAGCAGTGAGTCGATTGGAGGTAGGAATGAGCAGTTCTTC